The TCR beta chain described here comes from a study of blood T cell repertoires in COVID-19. Study-wide context: From the United States, Italy and Spain came samples of acute and convalescent COVID-19. T cells, B-cell-depleted T cells, or PBMCs supplied cDNA or gDNA.

This clone was counted a few times. Germline CDR1 reads SGHTA; CDR2 reads FQGNSA. With 5 bases clipped from V and 6 bases from J, the junction kept 7 bases outside the gene matches. The CDR3 is 15 amino acids. Source study methods: The authors estimated nucleated cell counts from reference gene primer amplification. Produced via immunoSEQ multiplex PCR; TCRdb's table is partial and in-frame only. That table gives V, J and clone size, and the DNA gave D and trimming. Seen here are around 200,000 clones, approximately 82% observed once, and the top ten hold roughly 2.9%. The sequenced sample was peripheral blood. The genes are TRBV7-2 and TRBJ2-2, with 9 bases aligning to TRBD2. This sequence originates from a man aged 50 to 59 with active or convalescent COVID-19. The CDR3 spells CASSPRTSVPGELFF. CDR3 in DNA: TGTGCCAGCAGCCCCCGGACTAGCGTCCCCGGGGAGCTGTTTTTT.